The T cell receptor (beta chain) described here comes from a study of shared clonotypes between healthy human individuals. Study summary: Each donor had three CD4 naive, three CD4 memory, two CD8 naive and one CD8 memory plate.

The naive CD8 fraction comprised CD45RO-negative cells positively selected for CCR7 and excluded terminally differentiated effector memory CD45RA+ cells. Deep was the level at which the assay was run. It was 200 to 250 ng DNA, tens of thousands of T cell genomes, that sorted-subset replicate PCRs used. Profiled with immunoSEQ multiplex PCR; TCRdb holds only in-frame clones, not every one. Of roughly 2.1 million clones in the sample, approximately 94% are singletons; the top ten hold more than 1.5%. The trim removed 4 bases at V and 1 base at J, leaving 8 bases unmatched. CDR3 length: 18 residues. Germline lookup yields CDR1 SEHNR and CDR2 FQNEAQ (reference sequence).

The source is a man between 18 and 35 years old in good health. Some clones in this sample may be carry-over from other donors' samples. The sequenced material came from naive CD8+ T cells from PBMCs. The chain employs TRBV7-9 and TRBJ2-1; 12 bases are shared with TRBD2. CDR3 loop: CASSWGTSGLSSYNEQFF. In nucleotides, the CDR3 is TGTGCCAGCAGCTGGGGGACTAGCGGGCTGTCATCCTACAATGAGCAGTTCTTC.